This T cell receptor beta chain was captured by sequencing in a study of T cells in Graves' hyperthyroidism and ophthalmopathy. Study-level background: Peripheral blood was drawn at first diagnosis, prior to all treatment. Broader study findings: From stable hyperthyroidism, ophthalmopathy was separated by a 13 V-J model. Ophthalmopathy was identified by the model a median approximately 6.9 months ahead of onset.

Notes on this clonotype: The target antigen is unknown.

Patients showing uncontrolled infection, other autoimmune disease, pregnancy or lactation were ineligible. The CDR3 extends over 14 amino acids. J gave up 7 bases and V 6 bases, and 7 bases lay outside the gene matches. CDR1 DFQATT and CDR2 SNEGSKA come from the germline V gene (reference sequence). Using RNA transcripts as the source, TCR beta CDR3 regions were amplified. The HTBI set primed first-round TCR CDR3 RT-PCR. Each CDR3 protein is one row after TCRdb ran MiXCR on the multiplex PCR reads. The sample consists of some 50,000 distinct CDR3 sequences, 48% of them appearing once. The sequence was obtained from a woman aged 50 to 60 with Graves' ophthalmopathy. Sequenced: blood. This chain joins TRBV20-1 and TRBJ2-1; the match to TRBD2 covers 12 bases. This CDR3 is CSALTSGRKNEQFF. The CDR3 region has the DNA TGCAGTGCGCTTACTAGCGGGAGGAAAAATGAGCAGTTCTTC.